This T cell receptor (beta chain) was sequenced during a study of blood T cell repertoires in COVID-19. Looking at the study overall: Material from acute and convalescent COVID-19 was sourced from the United States, Italy and Spain.

Assay: immunoSEQ multiplex PCR; the TCRdb copy retains only in-frame clones and omits some. In the table there are around 300,000 clones, 88% of which are singletons. Germline V gives CDR1 SNHLY, CDR2 FYNNEI. Trimming cost V 7 bases and J 4 bases, with 16 bases left between them. The CDR3 spans 14 residues. Sequencing used PBMCs or T cells enriched from blood (not recorded which). This TCR derives from a woman in her fifties or sixties who had recovered from COVID-19. The chain couples TRBV2 to TRBJ1-2; D is uncertain. CDR3 DNA sequence: TGTGCCAGCACTCCGGTTGCGGCTAGCTATGGCTACACCTTC. Encoded protein: CASTPVAASYGYTF.